This T cell receptor beta chain was recovered during a study of blood T cell repertoires in COVID-19 (TCRdb year 2020). In the study overall: Samples from collaborators originated in the United States, Italy and Spain and spanned both the acute and convalescent phases of COVID-19. The material from the prospective study consisted of cDNA or gDNA derived from T cells, B-cell-depleted T cells, or PBMCs. The dataset comprised deeply sampled blood TCRbeta repertoires from subjects exposed to, actively infected with, or recovered from COVID-19. A freely available public database, intended as a resource for researchers studying the immune response to SARS-CoV-2, is where the repertoires were released. Samples were obtained from the ongoing ImmuneRACE study (first 160 participants) and from 1,200 or so subjects provided by 6 global collaborators. A de-identified subject ID, COVID-19 status, age in years and sex were almost always included in the sample metadata. HLA class I and class II types, where available, came from metadata supplied by the sample provider rather than from assay-based typing.

TCRbeta CDR3 regions were amplified from genomic DNA by means of the immunoSEQ Assay, a bias-controlled multiplex PCR. The authors' pipeline ran thus. The number of nucleated cells in each sample was estimated by amplification of reference gene primers within the assay. To quantify the absolute abundance of each unique TCRbeta CDR3 rearrangement, sequence reads were collapsed and filtered. For each sample, productive Simpson clonality was calculated as the square root of Simpson's diversity index over productive rearrangements. The clones in this table, taken by TCRdb from immuneACCESS, are in-frame only. Not every clone is retained; where verified, under half of the shortfall comes from an unresolved V gene, and the cause of the rest is unknown. For V, J and clone size, that table is used; D and trimming come from the DNA. The sample table records more than 200,000 clones; about 89% of these occur just once. Approximately 4.1% of the sample comes from the top ten.

The CDR3 starts with the cysteine, ends with the phenylalanine, and has 15 residues. Only the CDR3 DNA is retained, 45 bases long and in frame from the first base. CDR1 and CDR2, per the germline V gene (reference sequence), are MNHEY and SMNVEV. Relative to germline, V is 5 bases shorter and J is 2 bases shorter, with 15 bases between their ends. In the prospective study, participants were roughly 18 to 90 years old, resided in about two dozen geographic areas of the United States, and were enrolled through a virtual design. Cohort assignment in the prospective study relied on participant-reported clinical history from a screening survey and a study questionnaire. Recovered participants in ImmuneRACE Cohort 3 were defined by two consecutive negative NP/OP PCR tests, clearance by a healthcare professional, or resolution of symptoms. Mobile phlebotomists in the prospective study collected whole blood, serum and a nasopharyngeal or oropharyngeal swab from every participant. Participants in the prospective study had the option to provide additional blood draws and questionnaires over a 2-month period. Blood samples from the prospective study were shipped frozen or at room temperature prior to DNA extraction.

This clone was detected only once. The target of this receptor is not known. No clone much larger than this one lies a single base away; base qualities are absent. The investigation overall reported the following: The quantity of clinical and demographic metadata differed by source and by participant and was supplied without curation.

The TCR originated in a woman aged 25 to 39 who had recovered from COVID-19. Sequenced material: PBMCs or T cells enriched from blood (not recorded which). Rearrangement joined TRBV27 to TRBJ1-2; a tentative D match to TRBD1 spans 5 bases. The DNA is TGTGCCAGCAGTATTAGTCCAGGGCTAAACTATGGCTACACCTTC. This is translated as CASSISPGLNYGYTF.